This TCR beta chain comes out of a study of blood T cells in healthy people across ages. Study context: About one barcoded beta molecule was captured per two T cells (by template switching). Study-wide findings and caveats: There were more naive CD4+ cells and higher diversity in long-lived donors than in aged donors.

With regard to this clonotype: Its antigen is unidentified.

Together with a sample-barcoded 5' primer, a J-beta primer mix was included in a second PCR lasting about 7 to 12 cycles. TCRdb re-called the 5' RACE reads with MiXCR, one entry per CDR3 protein. The sample gives 800,000 to 950,000 distinct CDR3 sequences, around 46% of which show up once; roughly 12% is in the top ten. The CDR3 is 16 residues long. V lost 5 bases and J 2 bases, leaving 18 bases between the germline ends. The germline V gene encodes CDR1 SEHNR and CDR2 FQNEAQ (reference sequence). Per sample, extraction of total RNA gave at least 5.5 micrograms in every case. The sample comprised blood. This receptor was obtained from a man in his thirties or forties in good health. The chain employs TRBV7-9 and TRBJ1-2, with unresolved D. CDR3 in DNA: TGTGCCAGCAGCCCGGGGTTAGGACCAAACAACTATGGCTACACCTTC. This codes for CASSPGLGPNNYGYTF.